This entry features one T cell receptor beta chain sequence. The antigen it recognizes is unknown. No quality values exist for individual bases; no much larger clone is one base distant. This record comes from a study of T cell responses to AZD1222 COVID-19 vaccine (dated by TCRdb to the early 2020s). A note on the overall study: A total of 230 to 250 trial participants underwent TCR sequencing, of whom around 200 received two doses of AZD1222 and 26 received two doses of the MenACWY control vaccine. Trial participants were enrolled by age into subgroups of 18-55, 56-69 and 70-plus years, and 148, 28 and 57 TCR-sequenced participants, respectively, were included in these subgroups. Results the study describes overall, beyond this receptor: The vaccine-associated CD4 TCRs covered the entire spike protein, and the dominant responses fell in regions 160-218 and 743-854. Nearly half of unique spike-specific TCRs reportedly recognized epitopes outside regions mutated in the B.1.351 and B.1.1.7 variants. Because no samples from the day 14 peak response were available, repertoires could be characterized only after the peak T cell response. Participants were mostly white British, with more females than males. The authors suggested clonal diversity may have been underestimated. After two AZD1222 doses, both the breadth and the depth of spike-specific TCRs were significantly higher than at day 0 and than in MenACWY recipients. The 56-69-year group was small, and its depth increase did not reach significance, likely because of low power. Conclusions about previously exposed vaccinees are limited, since just five or six AZD1222 recipients were seropositive for SARS-CoV-2 at baseline.

The CDR3 regions of human TCRbeta chains were analyzed by immunosequencing. Regarding the original processing steps: TCRs in the repertoires were matched against a reference library of SARS-CoV-2-specific TCRs that had been generated with the MIRA antigen-specificity platform. Breadth meant the fraction of unique TCRs that were SARS-CoV-2-associated, whereas depth meant the fraction of total T cells that were SARS-CoV-2-associated. Using the MIRA data, every spike-specific TCR was mapped to the spike region that the TCR reacted to and assigned to either a CD4 or a CD8 class. Log10-transformed breadth and depth values were compared by one-way ANOVA with Sidak's multiple comparisons tests. In its TCRdb copy, this immuneACCESS table keeps in-frame sequences only and misses some clones. Where compared with another copy, unresolved V genes explain less than half of these, and the others have no known cause. V, J and clone size reflect that table, while D and trimming were determined from the DNA. Within this sample are tens of thousands of clones, with 70% to 90% of them counted one time only. Around 1.3% of the sample lies in the top ten.

In the paper's terms, the time point label means: about 28 days (+/-7) after the second vaccine dose. AZD1222 recipients with second doses at about 4 weeks or about 12 weeks were pooled, because spike-specific TCR depth and breadth did not differ between schedules. The vaccinee samples were drawn from two UK trials, COV001 and COV002, one of which was a single-blind randomized controlled phase 2/3 trial testing AZD1222 (ChAdOx1 nCoV-19) in healthy adults. For TCRbeta chain sequencing, PBMC samples from trial participants were taken at day 0 and at day 28 after the second dose. The CDR3 starts with the cysteine, ends with the phenylalanine, and has 18 residues. The retained sequence is limited to the CDR3, 54 bases, with the frame set at the first base. Taken from the germline V gene, the CDR1 and CDR2 loops are KGHSH and LQKENI. For this chain, trimming is 0 bases at the V end and 0 bases at the J end, and the number of junction bases without a gene match is 9.

The sequence is built from TRBV18 and TRBJ2-7; 9 bases in the junction line up with TRBD2. Sequencing used peripheral blood, obtained 28 days after the second AZD1222 dose. This TCR came from an adult who received the AZD1222 COVID-19 vaccine. The CDR3 here reads CASSPPSSGIRSSYEQYF. The bases are TGTGCCAGCTCACCACCGTCTAGCGGGATCAGGAGCTCCTACGAGCAGTACTTC.